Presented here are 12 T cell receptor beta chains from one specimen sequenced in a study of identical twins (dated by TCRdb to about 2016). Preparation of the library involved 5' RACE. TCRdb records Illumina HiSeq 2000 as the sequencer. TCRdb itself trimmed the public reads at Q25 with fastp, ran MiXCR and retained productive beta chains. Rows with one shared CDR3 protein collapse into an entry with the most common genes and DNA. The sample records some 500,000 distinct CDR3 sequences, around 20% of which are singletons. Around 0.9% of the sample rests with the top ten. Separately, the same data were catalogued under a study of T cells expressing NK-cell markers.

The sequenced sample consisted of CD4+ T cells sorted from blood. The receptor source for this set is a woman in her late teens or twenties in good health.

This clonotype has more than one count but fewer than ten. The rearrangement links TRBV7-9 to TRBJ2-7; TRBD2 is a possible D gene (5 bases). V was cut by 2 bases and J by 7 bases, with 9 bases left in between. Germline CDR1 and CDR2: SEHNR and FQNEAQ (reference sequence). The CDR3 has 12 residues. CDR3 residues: CASSLREKEQYF. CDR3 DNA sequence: TGTGCCAGCAGCTTAAGGGAGAAGGAGCAGTACTTC.

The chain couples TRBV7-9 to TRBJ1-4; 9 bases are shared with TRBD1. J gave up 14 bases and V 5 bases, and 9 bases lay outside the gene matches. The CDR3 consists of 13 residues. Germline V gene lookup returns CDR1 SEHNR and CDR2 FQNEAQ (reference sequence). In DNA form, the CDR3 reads TGTGCCAGCAGCACGGGACAGGGCGAGCGGCTGTTTTTT. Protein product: CASSTGQGERLFF.

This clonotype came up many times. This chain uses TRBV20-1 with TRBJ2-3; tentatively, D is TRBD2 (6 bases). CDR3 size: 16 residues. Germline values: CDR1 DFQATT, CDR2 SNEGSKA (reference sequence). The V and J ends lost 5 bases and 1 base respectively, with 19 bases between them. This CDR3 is CSAEDPWGGGTDTQYF. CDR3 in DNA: TGCAGTGCTGAGGATCCCTGGGGCGGGGGCACAGATACGCAGTATTTT.

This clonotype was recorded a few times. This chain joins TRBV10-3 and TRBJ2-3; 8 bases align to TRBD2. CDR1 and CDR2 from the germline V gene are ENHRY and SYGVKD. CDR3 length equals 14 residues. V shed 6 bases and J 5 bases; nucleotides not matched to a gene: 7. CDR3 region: CAIRTTSAGDTQYF. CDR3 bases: TGTGCCATCAGGACGACTAGCGCAGGAGATACGCAGTATTTT.

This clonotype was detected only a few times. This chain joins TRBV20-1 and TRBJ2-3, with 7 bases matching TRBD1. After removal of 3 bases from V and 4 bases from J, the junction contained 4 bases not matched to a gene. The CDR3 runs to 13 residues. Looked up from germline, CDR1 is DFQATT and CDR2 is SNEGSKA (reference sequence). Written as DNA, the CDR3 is TGCAGTGCTAGTCGGCAGGGGGCAGATACGCAGTATTTT. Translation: CSASRQGADTQYF.

The CDR3 reads CASSPRDRRYNEQFF. CDR3 in DNA: TGCGCCAGCAGCCCCCGGGACAGAAGATACAATGAGCAGTTCTTC. J is TRBJ2-1 and V is TRBV5-1, with 7 bases lining up with TRBD1. V shed 4 bases, J shed 4 bases, and the junction held 8 bases outside the gene matches. CDR1 is SGHRS, CDR2 YFSETQ, per germline. This CDR3 has 15 residues.

The CDR3 sequence: CSARQGPSTDTQYF. The CDR3 DNA follows: TGCAGTGCTAGACAGGGCCCTAGCACAGATACGCAGTATTTT. V gene TRBV20-1 combines with J gene TRBJ2-3; maybe TRBD1 (5 bases). From germline, CDR1 is DFQATT and CDR2 SNEGSKA (reference sequence). The V and J ends lost 2 bases and 0 bases respectively, with 9 bases between them. The length of the CDR3 is 14 residues.

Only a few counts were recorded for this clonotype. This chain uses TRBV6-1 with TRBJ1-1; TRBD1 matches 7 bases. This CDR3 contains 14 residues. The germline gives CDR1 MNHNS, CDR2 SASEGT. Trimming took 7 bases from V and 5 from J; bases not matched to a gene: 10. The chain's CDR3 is CASIITGVGTEAFF. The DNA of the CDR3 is TGTGCCAGCATCATTACAGGGGTAGGAACTGAAGCTTTCTTT.

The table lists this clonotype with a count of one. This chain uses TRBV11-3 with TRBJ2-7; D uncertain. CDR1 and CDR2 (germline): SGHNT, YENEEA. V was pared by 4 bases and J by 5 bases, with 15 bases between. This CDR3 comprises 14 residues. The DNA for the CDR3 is TGTGCCAGCAGCTCCTCGACCCAGAGGAACGAGCAGTACTTC. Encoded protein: CASSSSTQRNEQYF.

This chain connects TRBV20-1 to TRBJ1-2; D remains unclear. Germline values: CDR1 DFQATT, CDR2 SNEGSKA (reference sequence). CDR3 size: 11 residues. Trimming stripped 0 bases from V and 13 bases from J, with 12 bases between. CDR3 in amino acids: CSARDGYRGTF. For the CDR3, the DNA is TGCAGTGCTAGAGATGGTTATAGAGGCACCTTC.

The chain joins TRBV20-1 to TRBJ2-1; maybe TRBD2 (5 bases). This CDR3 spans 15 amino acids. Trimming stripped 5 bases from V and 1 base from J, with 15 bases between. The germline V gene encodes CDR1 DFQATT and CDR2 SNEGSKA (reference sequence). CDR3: CSAAPLGGSYNEQFF. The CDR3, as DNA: TGCAGTGCTGCACCCCTAGGCGGGTCCTACAATGAGCAGTTCTTC.

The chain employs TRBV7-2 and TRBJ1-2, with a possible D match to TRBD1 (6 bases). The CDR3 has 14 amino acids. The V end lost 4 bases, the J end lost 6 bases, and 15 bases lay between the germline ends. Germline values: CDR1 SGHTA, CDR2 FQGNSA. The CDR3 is CASSSFQGRDGYTF. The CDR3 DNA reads TGTGCCAGCAGCTCCTTTCAGGGGAGGGATGGCTACACCTTC.